This T cell receptor (beta chain) was obtained from a study of beta chain features in type 1 diabetes. The CDR3 is 16 residues long. Germline values: CDR1 SQVTM, CDR2 ANQGSEA. V gave up 7 bases and J gave up 2 bases; unmatched junction bases: 16. Study-wide points: It was among patients, rather than healthy donors, that naive, central memory and Treg TCRB repertoires appeared more similar. Significant though moderate, a shortening of TCRB CDR3s appeared in all four CD4+ subsets of Type 1 diabetes patients.

Isolated RNA was reverse transcribed in full, so expressed TCRB transcripts were sequenced. Generated by immunoSEQ multiplex PCR, the TCRdb table keeps only in-frame clones and is missing some. The table includes 640,000 or so clones, around an eighth detected once. In total, each donor contributed a single heparinised blood draw that averaged about 120 mL. Purity (above 95%) was reached by all sorted populations. This clone was detected only a few times. The target antigen is unknown. The chain is built from TRBV29-1 and TRBJ1-2; 7 nucleotides align to TRBD1. Sequences were obtained from naive CD4+ T cells from blood. The receptor was derived from a man aged 18 to 35 with type 1 diabetes. The CDR3 sequence: CSATGTVKTGNYGYTF. DNA for the CDR3: TGCAGCGCCACCGGGACAGTTAAGACAGGGAACTATGGCTACACCTTC. Based on the CDR3 plus reference TRBV29-1 and TRBJ1-2, the full variable domain is SAVISQKPSRDICQRGTSLTIQCQVDSQVTMMFWYRQQPGQSLTLIATANQGSEATYESGFVIDKFPISRPNLTFSTLTVSNMSPEDSSIYLCSATGTVKTGNYGYTFGSGTRLTVV.